Sequencing of this T cell receptor beta chain was carried out in a study of T cell responses to AZD1222 COVID-19 vaccine. Whole-study results and caveats: In all cases, repertoires were sampled only after the peak T cell response. The span of vaccine-associated CD4 TCRs extended across spike, with dominance at 160-218 and 743-854.

Concerning this clone itself: Its target is not known.

The length of the CDR3 is 15 residues. CDR1 is SGHTA and CDR2 is FQGTGA in the germline V gene. Trimming cost V 8 bases and J 4 bases, with 19 bases left between them. Measured with immunoSEQ multiplex PCR; TCRdb has only the in-frame clones, and not every one. The table records about 180,000 clones, approximately 90% of them present only once. The chain employs TRBV7-3 and TRBJ2-3, with TRBD1 as a possible D gene (6 bases). This sample comprised peripheral blood, obtained 28 days after the second dose of the MenACWY control vaccine. The receptor was derived from an adult who received the MenACWY meningococcal vaccine as a control. CDR3 amino acids: CASRQTGFSADTQYF. The CDR3 DNA follows: TGTGCCAGCCGTCAAACAGGGTTTAGCGCAGATACGCAGTATTTT.